This T cell receptor (beta chain) was identified during a study of T cell clusters in autoimmune cytopenias. Findings of the study overall: TRB repertoire shifts in secondary cytopenia and chronic lymphocytic leukemia mostly reflected lymphoma, not autoimmunity. Clustering suggested that physiological T cell clusters were missing in primary autoimmune cytopenia patients.

A remark on this clonotype: The antigen is undetermined.

TRB rearrangements were amplified by touch-down multiplex PCR with mixed TRB-A/B primers. Reanalyzing the multiplex PCR reads, TCRdb keeps one entry per CDR3 protein, without DNA. This table lists about 5,000 distinct CDR3 sequences. Germline V gene sequence: CDR1 KGHDR, CDR2 SFDVKD. The CDR3 totals 17 residues. Some 39,000 genome equivalents of blood DNA were amplified for TRB. The source of this sequence is a human donor with an autoimmune cytopenia or autoimmune hepatitis (not recorded which). Input material: peripheral blood. The chain couples TRBV24-1 to TRBJ2-2. The CDR3 here is CATSDSVGSGNTGELFF.